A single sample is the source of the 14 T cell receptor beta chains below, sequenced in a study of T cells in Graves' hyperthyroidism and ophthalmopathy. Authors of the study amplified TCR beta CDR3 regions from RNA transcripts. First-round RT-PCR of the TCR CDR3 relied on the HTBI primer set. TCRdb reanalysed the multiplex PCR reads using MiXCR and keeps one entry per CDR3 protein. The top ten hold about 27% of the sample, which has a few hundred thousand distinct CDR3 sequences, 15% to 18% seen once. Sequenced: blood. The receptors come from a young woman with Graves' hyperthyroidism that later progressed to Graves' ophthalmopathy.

The chain's CDR3 is CASSVARSGRRNTQYF. The CDR3 DNA is TGTGCCAGCAGCGTAGCCCGTAGCGGGAGGCGGAATACGCAGTATTTT. The chain couples TRBV9 to TRBJ2-3, with 10 positions matching TRBD2. This CDR3 is 16 amino acids long. Germline V gene sequence: CDR1 SGDLS, CDR2 YYNGEE. V was pared by 0 bases and J by 7 bases, with 8 bases of the junction left unmatched.

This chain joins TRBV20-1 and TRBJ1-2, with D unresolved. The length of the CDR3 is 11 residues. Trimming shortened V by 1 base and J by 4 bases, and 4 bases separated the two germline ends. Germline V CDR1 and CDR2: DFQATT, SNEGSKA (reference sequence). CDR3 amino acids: CSARGSYGYTF. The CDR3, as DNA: TGCAGTGCTAGAGGTTCCTATGGCTACACCTTC.

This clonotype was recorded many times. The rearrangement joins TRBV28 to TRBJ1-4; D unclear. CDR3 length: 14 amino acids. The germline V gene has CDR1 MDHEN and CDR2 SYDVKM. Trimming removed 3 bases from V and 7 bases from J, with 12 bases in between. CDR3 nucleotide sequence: TGTGCCAGCAGTTTTCGGCCGCTGGTTGAAAAACTGTTTTTT. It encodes CASSFRPLVEKLFF.

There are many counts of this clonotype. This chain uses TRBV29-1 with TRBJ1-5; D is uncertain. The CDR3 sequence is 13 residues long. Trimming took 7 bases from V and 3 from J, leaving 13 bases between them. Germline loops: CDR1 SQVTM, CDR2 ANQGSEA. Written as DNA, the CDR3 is TGCAGCGCCTGGACCGGTTACAATCAGCCCCAGCATTTT. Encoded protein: CSAWTGYNQPQHF.

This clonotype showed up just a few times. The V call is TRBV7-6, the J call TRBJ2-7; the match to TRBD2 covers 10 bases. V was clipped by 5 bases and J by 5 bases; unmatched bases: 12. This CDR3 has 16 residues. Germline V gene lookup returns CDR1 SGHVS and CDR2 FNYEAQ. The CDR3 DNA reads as TGTGCCAGCAGCCTGGGGGCTAGCGGGAGTCGGGACGAGCAGTACTTC. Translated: CASSLGASGSRDEQYF.

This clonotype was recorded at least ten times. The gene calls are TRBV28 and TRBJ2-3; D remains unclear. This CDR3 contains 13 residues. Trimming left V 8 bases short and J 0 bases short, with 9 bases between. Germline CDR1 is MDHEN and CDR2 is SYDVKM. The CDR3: CASSLGSTDTQYF. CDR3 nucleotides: TGTGCCAGCTCGTTGGGCAGCACAGATACGCAGTATTTT.

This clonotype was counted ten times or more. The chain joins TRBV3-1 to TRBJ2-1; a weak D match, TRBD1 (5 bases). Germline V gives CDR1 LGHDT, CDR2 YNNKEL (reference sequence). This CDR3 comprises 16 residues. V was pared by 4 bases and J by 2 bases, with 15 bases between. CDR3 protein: CASSLHRYGPYNEQFF. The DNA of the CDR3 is TGTGCCAGCAGCCTCCACAGGTATGGGCCCTACAATGAGCAGTTCTTC.

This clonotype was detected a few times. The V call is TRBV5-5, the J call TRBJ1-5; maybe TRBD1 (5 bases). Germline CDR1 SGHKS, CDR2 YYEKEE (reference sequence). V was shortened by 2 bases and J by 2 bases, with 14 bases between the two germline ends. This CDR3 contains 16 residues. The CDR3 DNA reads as TGTGCCAGCAGCTTCCACCGGGTCAGGGGCAATCAGCCCCAGCATTTT. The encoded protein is CASSFHRVRGNQPQHF.

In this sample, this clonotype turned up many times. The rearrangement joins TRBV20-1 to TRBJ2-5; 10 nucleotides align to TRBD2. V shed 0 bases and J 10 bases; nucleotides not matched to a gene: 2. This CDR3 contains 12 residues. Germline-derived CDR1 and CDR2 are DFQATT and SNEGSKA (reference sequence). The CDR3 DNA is TGCAGTGCTAGAGACCCTAGCGGGAGCCAGTACTTC. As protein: CSARDPSGSQYF.

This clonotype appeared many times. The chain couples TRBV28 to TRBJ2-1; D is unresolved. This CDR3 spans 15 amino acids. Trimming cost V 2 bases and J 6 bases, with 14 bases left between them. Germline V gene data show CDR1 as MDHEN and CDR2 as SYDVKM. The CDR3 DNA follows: TGTGCCAGCAGTTTAGTCGGAACGCGTAGCAATGAGCAGTTCTTC. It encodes CASSLVGTRSNEQFF.

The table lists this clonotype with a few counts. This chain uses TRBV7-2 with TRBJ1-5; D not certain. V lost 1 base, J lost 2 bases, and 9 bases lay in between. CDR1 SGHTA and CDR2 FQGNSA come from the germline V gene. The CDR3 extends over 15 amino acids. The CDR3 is CASSLVAAGNQPQHF. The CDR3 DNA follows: TGTGCCAGCAGCTTAGTCGCAGCGGGCAATCAGCCCCAGCATTTT.

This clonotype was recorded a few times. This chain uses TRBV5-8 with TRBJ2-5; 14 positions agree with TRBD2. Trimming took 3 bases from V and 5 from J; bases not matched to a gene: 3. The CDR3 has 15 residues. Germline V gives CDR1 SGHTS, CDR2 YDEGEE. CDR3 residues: CASSYWTSGRETQYF. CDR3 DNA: TGTGCCAGCAGCTATTGGACTAGCGGGAGGGAGACCCAGTACTTC.

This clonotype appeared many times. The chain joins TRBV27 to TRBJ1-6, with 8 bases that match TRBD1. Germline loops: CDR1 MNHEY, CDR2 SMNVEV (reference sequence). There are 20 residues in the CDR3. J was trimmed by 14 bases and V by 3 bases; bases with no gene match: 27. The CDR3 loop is CASSFFVRDRPRGGQVSLHF. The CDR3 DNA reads TGTGCCAGCAGTTTCTTTGTCCGGGACAGGCCCCGAGGGGGTCAAGTGTCCCTCCACTTT.

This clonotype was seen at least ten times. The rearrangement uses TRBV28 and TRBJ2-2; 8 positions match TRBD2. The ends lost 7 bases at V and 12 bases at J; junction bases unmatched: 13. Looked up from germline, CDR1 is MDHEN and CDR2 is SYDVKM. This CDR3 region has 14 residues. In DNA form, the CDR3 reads TGTGCCAGCAACGTAGGGACTAGAGGGGCTAAGCTGTTTTTT. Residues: CASNVGTRGAKLFF. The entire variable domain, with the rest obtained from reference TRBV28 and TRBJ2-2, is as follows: DVKVTQSSRYLVKRTGEKVFLECVQDMDHENMFWYRQDPGLGLRLIYFSYDVKMKEKGDIPEGYSVSREKKERFSLILESASTNQTSMYLCASNVGTRGAKLFFGEGSRLTVL.